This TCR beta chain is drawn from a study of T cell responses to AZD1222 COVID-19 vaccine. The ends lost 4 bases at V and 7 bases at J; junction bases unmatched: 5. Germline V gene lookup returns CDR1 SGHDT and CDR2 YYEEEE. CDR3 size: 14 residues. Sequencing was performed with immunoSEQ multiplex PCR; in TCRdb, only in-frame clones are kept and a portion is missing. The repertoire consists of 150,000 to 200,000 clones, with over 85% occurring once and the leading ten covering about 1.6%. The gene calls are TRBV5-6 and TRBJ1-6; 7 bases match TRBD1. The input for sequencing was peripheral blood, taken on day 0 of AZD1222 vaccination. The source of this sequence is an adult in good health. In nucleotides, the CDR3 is TGTGCCAGCAGCCGGGACAGAATCAATTCACCCCTCCACTTT. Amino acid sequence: CASSRDRINSPLHF.